This TCR beta chain was captured in a study of blood T cell repertoires in COVID-19. The ends were cut back, 6 bases at V and 8 bases at J, with 8 bases in the middle. The CDR3 is 11 amino acids. Germline V CDR1 and CDR2: MNHEY, SVGAGI. Profiling relied on immunoSEQ multiplex PCR, and the TCRdb table lists in-frame clones only, not all of them. The table records hundreds of thousands of clones, about 85% of them present only once. Material for sequencing was peripheral blood. This TCR came from a woman between 50 and 59 years old with active or convalescent COVID-19. V usage is TRBV6-5 and J usage is TRBJ1-3, with no clear D. Here the CDR3 reads CASRSPDTIYF. The DNA for the CDR3 is TGTGCCAGCAGATCCCCCGACACCATATATTTT.